This is a list of T cell receptor beta chains from one sample in a study of shared clonotypes between healthy human individuals. Sequenced by immunoSEQ multiplex PCR; TCRdb stores in-frame clones only, minus some. The sample lists roughly 890,000 clones, about 91% seen once, with less than 25% in the top ten. Sequencing was performed on naive CD8+ T cells sorted from blood. The receptors were sampled from a man younger than 40 in good health. Each CDR3 is given with its conserved first and last residue. The D gene is left open where the match is weak. For some rows the clone size is stated as once, few or many, or as a class when expanded; others skip it.

J gene | clone size | D gene | V gene | CDR3 protein | CDR3 DNA
TRBJ2-7 | - | - | TRBV6-6 | CASSYRGAVYEQYF | TGTGCCAGCAGTTACCGAGGAGCCGTTTACGAGCAGTACTTC
TRBJ2-6 | - | - | TRBV10-1 | CASSVTQGPGANVLTF | TGCGCCAGCAGTGTAACACAGGGTCCTGGGGCCAACGTCCTGACTTTC
TRBJ1-3 | - | - | TRBV9 | CASRGGRGARNTIYF | TGTGCCAGCAGGGGAGGACGGGGCGCGAGAAACACCATATATTTT
TRBJ2-1 | - | TRBD2 | TRBV7-9 | CASSTSRDVTSGRRGEQFF | TGTGCCAGCAGCACAAGCAGGGACGTTACTAGCGGGAGACGGGGTGAGCAGTTCTTC
TRBJ2-7 | - | - | TRBV7-3 | CASSTSPGPIYEQYF | TGTGCCAGCAGCACTAGCCCGGGACCCATCTACGAGCAGTACTTC
TRBJ2-7 | - | - | TRBV5-1 | CASSPVPGDEQYF | TGCGCCAGCAGCCCCGTCCCAGGGGACGAGCAGTACTTC
TRBJ2-7 | - | - | TRBV5-1 | CASLGWGYQGYEQYF | TGCGCCAGCCTTGGATGGGGATACCAGGGCTACGAGCAGTACTTC
TRBJ2-1 | - | TRBD1 | TRBV10-3 | CAISSPGQGAVNEQFF | TGTGCCATCAGTTCACCGGGACAGGGGGCGGTCAATGAGCAGTTCTTC
TRBJ2-4 | once | - | TRBV5-6 | CASSGGTEAKNIQYF | TGTGCCAGCAGCGGGGGGACTGAAGCCAAAAACATTCAGTACTTC
TRBJ2-3 | - | TRBD2 | TRBV7-2 | CASTPGLAEITDTQYF | TGTGCCAGCACCCCAGGACTAGCGGAAATCACAGATACGCAGTATTTT